The sequence of this T cell receptor beta chain was determined in a study of T cell responses to AZD1222 COVID-19 vaccine (dated by TCRdb to the early 2020s). Study-wide context: TCR sequencing was performed for over 230 trial participants, of whom some 200 were given two doses of AZD1222 and around 25 were given two doses of MenACWY control vaccine. Trial participants were enrolled into age subgroups of 18-55, 56-69 and 70-plus years, which contained around 150, 28 and 57 TCR-sequenced participants, respectively. The full study reports these points: Because no day 14 peak-response samples were available, the repertoires could be characterized only after the peak T cell response. The vaccine-associated CD4 TCRs covered the entire spike protein, and the dominant responses fell in regions 160-218 and 743-854. A significant rise in spike-specific TCR breadth and depth was observed after two AZD1222 doses relative to day 0 and relative to MenACWY recipients. Most participants were white British and females outnumbered males, and the authors suggested that clonal diversity may have been underestimated. In the small 56-69-year group, the increase in depth fell short of significance, most likely because of low power. Only six or seven AZD1222 recipients were SARS-CoV-2 seropositive at baseline, limiting conclusions about previously exposed vaccinees. Reportedly, almost half of the unique spike-specific TCRs recognized epitopes lying outside the regions that are mutated in the B.1.351 and B.1.1.7 variants.

This clone was recorded only once. It has no known antigen specificity. It has no much larger one-base neighbor in the sample; base qualities were not kept. Distinct nucleotide sequences in the sample also encode this CDR3. The CDR3 regions of human TCRbeta chains were analyzed by immunosequencing. The original pipeline was this. TCRs in the repertoires were matched against a reference library of SARS-CoV-2-specific TCRs that had been generated with the MIRA antigen-specificity platform. Breadth meant the fraction of unique TCRs that were SARS-CoV-2-associated, whereas depth meant the fraction of total T cells that were SARS-CoV-2-associated. Using the MIRA data, each spike-specific TCR was assigned both to the spike region to which the TCR was reactive and to a CD4 or CD8 class. Log10-transformed breadth and depth values were compared by one-way ANOVA with Sidak's multiple comparisons tests. The clones in this table, taken by TCRdb from immuneACCESS, are in-frame only. Not every clone is retained; where verified, under half of the shortfall comes from an unresolved V gene, and the cause of the rest is unknown. V and J calls and clone size are copied from that table; D and trimming were computed from the DNA. Present in this sample are roughly 150,000 clones, about 87% of which were seen just once. In total, the top ten clones hold about a tenth of the sample.

The junction shows trimming of 6 bases on V and 0 bases on J, plus 6 bases between the germline ends. Measured from the cysteine to the phenylalanine, the CDR3 is 14 residues long. Just CDR3 DNA is preserved here, 42 bases in frame from base 1. CDR1 and CDR2 were assigned from the germline V gene (reference sequence) as MNHEY and SMNVEV. The label giving this sample's time point can be read as: about 28 days (+/-7) after the second vaccine dose. AZD1222 recipients whose second dose came at about 4 weeks and those whose second dose came at about 12 weeks were combined into one group, since spike-specific TCR depth and breadth did not differ between the two schedules. Samples from vaccinated people were obtained from the UK trials COV001 and COV002, which included a single-blind randomized controlled phase 2/3 trial of AZD1222 (ChAdOx1 nCoV-19) in healthy adults. For TCRbeta chain sequencing, PBMC samples were collected from trial participants at day 0 and at day 28 after the second dose.

The receptor's source is an adult who received the AZD1222 COVID-19 vaccine. Sample: peripheral blood, taken 28 days after the second AZD1222 dose. Here the chain combines TRBV27 and TRBJ2-6; no D gene is confidently identified. The DNA sequence is given as TGTGCCAGCAGCCCCCTCTCTGGGGCCAACGTCCTGACTTTC. This sequence encodes CASSPLSGANVLTF.